These 10 T cell receptor beta chains were sequenced from one sample in a study of T cells after yellow fever vaccination. TCRdb itself ran the 5' RACE reads through MiXCR, one entry per CDR3 protein. Among some 350,000 distinct CDR3 sequences, 6% to 8% were seen once, and the ten largest hold approximately 15%. The starting material was PBMCs, obtained 5 days after the yellow fever booster vaccination. The receptors were gathered from a man aged 25-40 years who received the YFV17D yellow fever vaccine.

The J gene is TRBJ2-2, the V gene TRBV5-1, with D maybe TRBD1 (6 bases). CDR3 length: 14 residues. Germline loops: CDR1 SGHRS, CDR2 YFSETQ. Trimming left V 5 bases short and J 1 base short, with 9 bases between. The CDR3, as DNA: TGCGCCAGCAGAGTGACAGGGAACACCGGGGAGCTGTTTTTT. Its translation: CASRVTGNTGELFF.

This clonotype showed up many times. The CDR3 bases are TGCGCCAGCAGCCACGGACAGGGCCGGCGGGAGACCCAGTACTTC. This codes for CASSHGQGRRETQYF. This chain joins TRBV4-3 and TRBJ2-5; 8 nucleotides line up with TRBD1. V was clipped by 3 bases and J by 5 bases; unmatched bases: 8. Germline CDR1 and CDR2: LGHNA and YSLEER. This CDR3 has 15 amino acids.

This chain links TRBV20-1 with TRBJ2-2; 12 bases line up with TRBD2. The germline gives CDR1 DFQATT, CDR2 SNEGSKA (reference sequence). The CDR3 loop spans 16 amino acids. V shed 5 bases, J shed 4 bases, and the junction held 8 bases outside the gene matches. The DNA of the CDR3 is TGCAGTGCTCGCACTCCGGGACTAGCGGGCACCGGGGAGCTGTTTTTT. The encoded protein is CSARTPGLAGTGELFF.

This clonotype was seen a handful of times. The V gene is TRBV30, the J gene TRBJ2-5, with 10 bases fitting TRBD1. The V gene end was trimmed by 4 bases and the J gene end by 5 bases; junction bases not matched to a gene: 13. Germline values: CDR1 GTSNPN, CDR2 SVGIG (reference sequence). The CDR3 has 16 residues. For the CDR3, the DNA is TGTGCCTGGACCCCGGGGGGACAGGGGTCTTTGGAGACCCAGTACTTC. Translation gives CAWTPGGQGSLETQYF. The whole variable domain, filled in from reference TRBV30 and TRBJ2-5, reads SQTIHQWPATLVQPVGSPLSLECTVEGTSNPNLYWYRQAAGRGLQLLFYSVGIGQISSEVPQNLSASRPQDRQFILSSKKLLLSDSGFYLCAWTPGGQGSLETQYFGPGTRLLVL.

This clonotype was counted only a few times. The chain couples TRBV7-2 to TRBJ2-7, with TRBD2 as a possible D gene (6 bases). Germline CDR1 is SGHTA and CDR2 is FQGNSA. CDR3 size: 14 residues. V was pared by 2 bases and J by 4 bases, with 12 bases between. CDR3 amino acids: CASSLSVAVYEQYF. CDR3 nucleotides: TGTGCCAGCAGCTTATCAGTAGCGGTATACGAGCAGTACTTC.

This clonotype was seen many times. The rearrangement joins TRBV10-3 to TRBJ2-7; the match to TRBD2 covers 14 bases. The germline gives CDR1 ENHRY, CDR2 SYGVKD. The J segment lost 3 bases and the V segment lost 0 bases, leaving 1 base of the junction unmatched. The CDR3 loop spans 16 amino acids. The CDR3 region is CAISESGLAGVYEQYF. The CDR3 nucleotides are TGTGCCATCAGTGAGTCGGGACTAGCGGGAGTCTACGAGCAGTACTTC.

The sample holds many counts of this clonotype. The chain carries TRBV5-1 and TRBJ1-5; TRBD1 is a possible D gene (5 bases). The CDR3 has 14 amino acids. Trimming took off 0 bases at V and 6 bases at J, with 10 bases between the two ends. Germline V CDR1 and CDR2: SGHRS, YFSETQ. In DNA, the CDR3 is TGCGCCAGCAGCTTGGATCAGGGCCTTCAGCCCCAGCATTTT. Its translation is CASSLDQGLQPQHF. Based on the CDR3 plus reference TRBV5-1 and TRBJ1-5, the full variable domain is KAGVTQTPRYLIKTRGQQVTLSCSPISGHRSVSWYQQTPGQGLQFLFEYFSETQRNKGNFPGRFSGRQFSNSRSEMNVSTLELGDSALYLCASSLDQGLQPQHFGDGTRLSIL.

This clonotype has just a few counts. The V call is TRBV4-3, the J call TRBJ1-6; D not resolved. This CDR3 spans 17 amino acids. CDR1 is LGHNA and CDR2 is YSLEER in the germline V gene. V shed 0 bases and J shed 5 bases, with 14 bases lying between them. CDR3 in amino acids: CASSQDVPGGHNSPLHF. The DNA for the CDR3 is TGCGCCAGCAGCCAAGACGTTCCGGGAGGGCATAATTCACCCCTCCACTTT.

A remark on this clonotype: A read error may be the cause here, since a much bigger clone is one base away. The V gene is TRBV5-1, the J gene TRBJ2-7; D remains unclear. V was cut by 0 bases and J by 9 bases, with 13 bases left in between. Germline CDR1 is SGHRS and CDR2 is YFSETQ. The CDR3 has 13 residues. The CDR3 DNA reads as TGCGCCAGCAGCTTGGAGATCCCTAGGGCGCAGTACTTC. It yields the protein CASSLEIPRAQYF.

In this sample, this clonotype turned up many times. The chain combines TRBV20-1 with TRBJ1-5; D remains unclear. CDR3 length: 13 residues. V shed 6 bases and J shed 5 bases, with 14 bases lying between them. In germline, CDR1 is DFQATT, CDR2 SNEGSKA (reference sequence). The CDR3 reads CSATNSFYQPQHF. CDR3 sequence (DNA): TGCAGTGCCACGAATTCGTTTTATCAGCCCCAGCATTTT.